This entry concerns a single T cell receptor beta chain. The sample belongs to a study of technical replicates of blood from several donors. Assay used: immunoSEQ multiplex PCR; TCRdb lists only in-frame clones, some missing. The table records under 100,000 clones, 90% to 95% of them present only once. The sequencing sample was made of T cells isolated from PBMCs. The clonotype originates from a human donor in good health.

DNA for the CDR3: TGTGCCAGCAGCCAGGCCACTGGACAGGGGGGAACCGGGGAGCTGTTTTTT. Translation: CASSQATGQGGTGELFF. The J gene is TRBJ2-2, the V gene TRBV7-6; TRBD1 aligns across 10 bases. The CDR3 is 17 amino acids. CDR1 is SGHVS and CDR2 is FNYEAQ in the germline V gene. The trim removed 5 bases at V and 5 bases at J, leaving 11 bases unmatched.